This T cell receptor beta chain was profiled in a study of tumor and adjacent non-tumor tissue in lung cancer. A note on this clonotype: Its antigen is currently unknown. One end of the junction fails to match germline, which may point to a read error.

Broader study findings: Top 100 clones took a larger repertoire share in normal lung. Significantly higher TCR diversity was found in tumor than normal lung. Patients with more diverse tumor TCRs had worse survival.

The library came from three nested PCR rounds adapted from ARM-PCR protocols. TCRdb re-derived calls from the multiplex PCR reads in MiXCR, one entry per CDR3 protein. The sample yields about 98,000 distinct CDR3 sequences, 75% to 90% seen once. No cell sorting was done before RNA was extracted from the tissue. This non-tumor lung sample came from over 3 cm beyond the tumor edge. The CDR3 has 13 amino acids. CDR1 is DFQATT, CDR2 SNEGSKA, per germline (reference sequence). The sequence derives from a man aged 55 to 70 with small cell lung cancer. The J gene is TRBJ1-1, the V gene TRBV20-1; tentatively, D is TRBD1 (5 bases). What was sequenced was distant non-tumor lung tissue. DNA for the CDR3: TGCAGTGTTAGACGTGGACAGAACACTGAAGCTTTCTTT. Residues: CSVRRGQNTEAFF.